Below are 24 T cell receptor beta chains sequenced from a single sample in a study of shared clonotypes between healthy human individuals. This table comes from immunoSEQ multiplex PCR, and its TCRdb copy is limited to in-frame clones, with some not included. The profile shows some 980,000 clones, 76% of them singletons. Sequences were obtained from memory CD4+ T cells sorted from blood. Subset given: CD45RA-negative fraction. The receptors here all came from a man in his late teens or twenties in good health.

This rearrangement joins TRBV29-1 to TRBJ2-6, with D perhaps given as TRBD1 or TRBD2 (6 bases each). Trimming shortened V by 2 bases and J by 2 bases, and 10 bases separated the two germline ends. Germline CDR1 reads SQVTM; CDR2 reads ANQGSEA. The CDR3 extends over 15 amino acids. In DNA, the CDR3 is TGCAGCGTTGAATGGGGGGCTACTGGGGCCAACGTCCTGACTTTC. Its translation is CSVEWGATGANVLTF.

This rearrangement joins TRBV5-4 to TRBJ2-1, with 9 bases aligning to TRBD2. This CDR3 comprises 16 residues. Germline V gene data show CDR1 as SGHNT and CDR2 as YYREEE (reference sequence). With 4 bases clipped from V and 2 bases from J, the junction kept 7 bases outside the gene matches. DNA for the CDR3: TGTGCCAGCAGCAAACAAAGCGGGAGGCCCTACAATGAGCAGTTCTTC. It specifies CASSKQSGRPYNEQFF.

This chain uses TRBV5-1 with TRBJ1-2; 10 bases line up with TRBD1. Trimming at V came to 4 bases and at J to 3 bases, leaving 3 bases not matched to a gene. Germline CDR1 and CDR2: SGHRS and YFSETQ. This CDR3 spans 14 amino acids. The CDR3 DNA follows: TGCGCCAGCAGCGGGACAGGGGACGACTATGGCTACACCTTC. This sequence encodes CASSGTGDDYGYTF.

The chain joins TRBV7-2 to TRBJ2-1; TRBD2 matches 8 bases. V lost 5 bases, J lost 3 bases, and 12 bases stayed unmatched. The CDR3 has 17 residues. The germline gives CDR1 SGHTA, CDR2 FQGNSA. As DNA, the CDR3 is TGTGCCAGCAGCCTCACTGGGGTAGCGGGGCTCTACAATGAGCAGTTCTTC. Its translation: CASSLTGVAGLYNEQFF.

V is TRBV4-1 and J is TRBJ2-7, with 7 nucleotides matching TRBD2. V lost 1 base and J lost 3; bases outside the gene matches: 9. The CDR3 loop spans 16 amino acids. Per germline, CDR1 MGHRA and CDR2 YSYEKL. The CDR3 spells CASSQGGTAGDYEQYF. The CDR3 nucleotides are TGCGCCAGCAGCCAAGGGGGAACCGCGGGGGACTACGAGCAGTACTTC.

The CDR3 reads CASSPMGTYGYTF. In DNA form, the CDR3 reads TGCGCCAGCAGCCCGATGGGGACTTATGGCTACACCTTC. The chain has TRBV5-1 and TRBJ1-2; a weak D match, TRBD1 (5 bases). CDR1 SGHRS and CDR2 YFSETQ come from the germline V gene. The CDR3 extends over 13 amino acids. V was cut by 4 bases and J by 5 bases, with 12 bases left in between.

This sequence joins TRBV20-1 and TRBJ2-3; no reliable D call. The germline V gene encodes CDR1 DFQATT and CDR2 SNEGSKA (reference sequence). The length of the CDR3 is 11 residues. This CDR3 is CSGLSTDTQYF. CDR3 bases: TGCTCTGGGCTGAGCACAGATACGCAGTATTTT.

The J gene is TRBJ2-1, the V gene TRBV19; 11 bases match TRBD2. The CDR3 loop spans 16 amino acids. After removal of 10 bases from V and 4 bases from J, the junction contained 12 bases not matched to a gene. Germline CDR1 and CDR2: LNHDA and SQIVND (reference sequence). CDR3 residues: CATKTSGNTLYNEQFF. CDR3 bases: TGTGCCACCAAGACTAGCGGGAACACACTATACAATGAGCAGTTCTTC.

The V and J genes are TRBV5-1 and TRBJ2-2; D not certain. From germline, CDR1 is SGHRS and CDR2 YFSETQ. V was trimmed by 0 bases and J by 4 bases, leaving 7 bases between them. This CDR3 comprises 14 residues. CDR3 loop: CASSLAYSTGELFF. The CDR3 DNA reads TGCGCCAGCAGCTTGGCCTATTCCACCGGGGAGCTGTTTTTT.

J is TRBJ2-3 and V is TRBV7-9; D gene unclear. Per germline, CDR1 SEHNR and CDR2 FQNEAQ (reference sequence). V lost 1 base, J lost 0 bases, and 5 bases lay in between. CDR3 size: 14 residues. CDR3 DNA: TGTGCCAGCAGCTTAGTTCAGAGCACAGATACGCAGTATTTT. Its protein is CASSLVQSTDTQYF.

This clone occurred a few times. The rearrangement links TRBV30 to TRBJ2-3; D uncertain. The CDR3 is 14 residues long. Germline-derived CDR1 and CDR2 are GTSNPN and SVGIG (reference sequence). Trimming took off 2 bases at V and 1 base at J, with 10 bases between the two ends. DNA for the CDR3: TGTGCCTGGAGTCTTAGAAGGGGCACAGATACGCAGTATTTT. This gives the protein CAWSLRRGTDTQYF.

The V call is TRBV5-4, the J call TRBJ2-3; D uncertain. The CDR3 has 14 residues. The germline CDR1 and CDR2 sequences are SGHNT and YYREEE (reference sequence). Between the trimmed V and J ends, which lost 0 bases and 6 bases, there was a span of 11 bases. The CDR3 loop reads CASSLGSSRDTQYF. The CDR3 DNA is TGTGCCAGCAGCTTGGGGTCTTCGCGGGATACGCAGTATTTT.

V usage is TRBV11-2 and J usage is TRBJ2-1; 9 bases match TRBD2. With V trimmed by 2 bases and J by 9 bases, 8 bases remained unmatched. CDR3 length: 15 amino acids. CDR1 and CDR2 (germline): SGHAT, FQNNGV. CDR3 in amino acids: CASSLSLRSGSEQFF. DNA for the CDR3: TGTGCCAGCAGCTTAAGTCTCCGTAGCGGGAGTGAGCAGTTCTTC. Full variable domain (missing parts from reference TRBV11-2 and TRBJ2-1): EAGVAQSPRYKIIEKRQSVAFWCNPISGHATLYWYQQILGQGPKLLIQFQNNGVVDDSQLPKDRFSAERLKGVDSTLKIQPAKLEDSAVYLCASSLSLRSGSEQFFGPGTRLTVL.

V usage is TRBV30 and J usage is TRBJ2-1, with 9 bases fitting TRBD1. Trimming removed 2 bases from V and 4 bases from J; junction bases left unmatched: 6. The CDR3 spans 15 residues. CDR1 and CDR2 (germline): GTSNPN, SVGIG (reference sequence). The CDR3 DNA follows: TGTGCCTGGAGTCTTCGGACAGGGGTATACAATGAGCAGTTCTTC. As protein: CAWSLRTGVYNEQFF.

V gene TRBV19 combines with J gene TRBJ2-2; a weak D match, TRBD2 (6 bases). CDR1 is LNHDA and CDR2 is SQIVND in the germline V gene (reference sequence). V lost 4 bases, J lost 6 bases, and 18 bases lay in between. This CDR3 spans 16 amino acids. The CDR3 reads CASSTPGELSAGELFF. For the CDR3, the DNA is TGTGCCAGTAGTACCCCGGGGGAGCTGAGCGCCGGGGAGCTGTTTTTT.

This clone was counted a single time. The chain employs TRBV10-1 and TRBJ2-1, with D possibly being TRBD1 (6 bases). V was clipped by 3 bases and J by 4 bases, with 7 bases between them. This CDR3 is built from 13 residues. Looked up from germline, CDR1 is WNHNN and CDR2 is SYGVQD (reference sequence). Here the CDR3 reads CASSEGQYNEQFF. The CDR3 DNA follows: TGCGCCAGCAGTGAAGGACAGTACAATGAGCAGTTCTTC.

The chain links TRBV7-8 to TRBJ2-3, with 11 positions matching TRBD2. With V trimmed by 3 bases and J by 3 bases, 2 bases remained unmatched. Germline CDR1 reads SGHVS; CDR2 reads FQNEAQ. This CDR3 region has 15 residues. The CDR3 sequence is CASSLRTSGTDTQYF. The CDR3 bases are TGTGCCAGCAGCTTGCGGACTAGCGGGACAGATACGCAGTATTTT.

The sample holds a few counts of this clone. Other DNA variants within this sample encode the same CDR3. V and J are TRBV29-1 and TRBJ1-4; 11 nucleotides match TRBD1. Germline V gives CDR1 SQVTM, CDR2 ANQGSEA. The V segment lost 6 bases and the J segment 8 bases; nucleotides outside the gene matches: 5. The CDR3 sequence is 13 residues long. For the CDR3, the DNA is TGCAGCGTGGCCGGGACAGGGGGAGAAAAACTGTTTTTT. It codes for CSVAGTGGEKLFF.

For this clone: Other nucleotide sequences from this sample produce the same CDR3. This CDR3 is CASSSGAYEQYF. The CDR3 DNA is TGCGCCAGCAGCTCGGGAGCATACGAGCAGTACTTC. The genes are TRBV5-1 and TRBJ2-7; D is possibly TRBD2 (6 bases). Trimming shortened V by 3 bases and J by 4 bases, and 8 bases separated the two germline ends. The germline CDR1 and CDR2 sequences are SGHRS and YFSETQ. The CDR3 extends over 12 amino acids.

This clone was observed a handful of times. The chain joins TRBV15 to TRBJ2-1; the match to TRBD2 covers 8 bases. There are 20 residues in the CDR3. Germline V gene lookup returns CDR1 LNHNV and CDR2 YYDKDF (reference sequence). V gave up 3 bases and J gave up 0 bases; unmatched junction bases: 16. The CDR3 reads CATSSLAGGLSRSSYNEQFF. The CDR3 DNA is TGTGCCACCAGCAGTCTCGCGGGAGGTCTCAGTCGGAGCTCCTACAATGAGCAGTTCTTC.

The chain is built from TRBV5-4 and TRBJ2-5; 9 bases fit TRBD1. The CDR3 is 16 residues long. Germline CDR1 and CDR2: SGHNT and YYREEE (reference sequence). V was pared by 2 bases and J by 2 bases, with 7 bases of the junction left unmatched. CDR3 bases: TGTGCCAGCAGCTTTCGAGGGACAGGGAAACAAGAGACCCAGTACTTC. The encoded protein is CASSFRGTGKQETQYF. The full variable domain, completed using reference TRBV5-4 and TRBJ2-5, is ETGVTQSPTHLIKTRGQQVTLRCSSQSGHNTVSWYQQALGQGPQFIFQYYREEENGRGNFPPRFSGLQFPNYSSELNVNALELDDSALYLCASSFRGTGKQETQYFGPGTRLLVL.

A few counts support this clone. The V gene is TRBV11-1, the J gene TRBJ1-4, with TRBD1 matching over 7 bases. CDR3 length: 15 amino acids. V lost 4 bases and J lost 4; bases outside the gene matches: 6. From germline, CDR1 is SGHAT and CDR2 FQDESV (reference sequence). The CDR3 DNA follows: TGTGCCAGCAGCTCCAGGACAGGCCTTAATGAAAAACTGTTTTTT. Residues: CASSSRTGLNEKLFF. Together with reference TRBV11-1 and TRBJ1-4, the CDR3 gives the full variable domain: EAEVAQSPRYKITEKSQAVAFWCDPISGHATLYWYRQILGQGPELLVQFQDESVVDDSQLPKDRFSAERLKGVDSTLKIQPAELGDSAMYLCASSSRTGLNEKLFFGSGTQLSVL.

The J gene is TRBJ2-2, the V gene TRBV30; unclear D gene. Trimming left V 3 bases short and J 6 bases short, with 8 bases between. Germline V gene data show CDR1 as GTSNPN and CDR2 as SVGIG (reference sequence). The CDR3 spans 12 residues. CDR3 amino acids: CAWSLYSGELFF. The CDR3 coding sequence is TGTGCCTGGAGCCTCTATTCCGGGGAGCTGTTTTTT.

A few counts support this clone. V is TRBV30 and J is TRBJ1-6; D gene unclear. Trimming stripped 4 bases from V and 5 bases from J, with 3 bases between. The CDR3 consists of 11 residues. In germline, CDR1 is GTSNPN, CDR2 SVGIG (reference sequence). The DNA of the CDR3 is TGTGCCTGGACAGATAATTCACCCCTCCACTTT. Protein sequence: CAWTDNSPLHF.